This T cell receptor (beta chain) came from a study of cytomegalovirus exposure and HLA in healthy donors (TCRdb year 2017). In the study overall: According to a later analysis, one platform produced both the 110 or so validation repertoires and the 670 or so repertoires of the first cohort. To predict cytomegalovirus infection status, the study brought together high-throughput TCR immunosequencing, statistical association of individual TCRs with disease status, and machine learning. The aim of the study was to test whether cataloging public T cell receptors could identify signatures of past pathogen exposure. A separate validation cohort of over a hundred different subjects was used in addition to the roughly 700-subject first cohort. What the study reported, not specific to this receptor: Of the cluster scores, 85% to 95% were above 0 in a later analysis, which found that TCRs clustered in the first cohort also tended to co-occur in the 95 to 150 validation repertoires. Across donors, most TCR sequences were observed very rarely, whereas some public TCRs were present in many individuals. A total of 164 TCR beta chains were listed by the study as associated with cytomegalovirus. The classifier was reported to diagnose cytomegalovirus status with high specificity and sensitivity in both the original cohort and the validation cohort. The authors suggested that the approach could potentially be generalized to other disease states and immunological phenotypes. A later analysis lacked HLA typing for the validation cohort, so it scored co-occurrence in that cohort across all 110 or so repertoires. In vitro tests confirmed that three of the cytomegalovirus-associated TCR beta chains recognize cytomegalovirus antigens.

Trimming removed 4 bases from V and 5 bases from J, leaving 10 bases between the germline ends. From the germline V gene, CDR1 is SGHDN and CDR2 is FVKESK. The CDR3 goes from the cysteine to the phenylalanine over 13 residues. Kept here is only the CDR3 DNA, which spans 39 bases and is read in frame from base 1. To note about this clone: It has no known antigen specificity. Base qualities are not at hand, and no much larger clone is one base apart.

The donors belonged to the validation cohort of around 110 subjects, which was separate from the roughly 670-subject first cohort. To prepare the library, the immunoSEQ multiplex PCR assay was applied. Regarding the original processing steps: A statistical classification framework was developed to diagnose cytomegalovirus status using the catalog of TCR beta chain sequences. This immuneACCESS table, as held by TCRdb, lists in-frame sequences with V and J called but not all clones. Of the missing ones, under half trace to an unresolved V gene in checked studies; the others have no known cause. That table is the source of V, J and clone size, and D and trimming were worked out from the DNA. This sample lists 150,000 or so clones; approximately 90% were detected once. Together, the top ten hold around 5.9% of the sample.

Sequencing was performed on PBMCs. The sequence links TRBV14 to TRBJ2-3; TRBD2 is a possible D gene, resting on 6 matching bases. The sequence was collected from a woman aged 25 to 39 in good health and CMV-seropositive. The CDR3 loop reads CASSRWGEDTQYF. The bases are TGTGCCAGCAGCCGCTGGGGGGAAGATACGCAGTATTTT.